A selection of T cell receptor beta chains follows, all from one sample in a study of OX40 agonist ivuxolimab in advanced cancers. The protocol was immunoSEQ multiplex PCR, while the TCRdb copy is restricted to in-frame clones and leaves out a portion. The sample has about 80,000 clones; roughly 91% are singletons. The sample was CD4+ or CD8+ T cells sorted from blood, taken in a trial of the OX40 agonist ivuxolimab. These receptors all come from an adult with an advanced solid tumor such as melanoma, head and neck, liver or kidney cancer. Each CDR3 is given with its conserved first and last residue. The order of the fields is J gene, clone size, D gene, V gene, CDR3 protein, CDR3 DNA. The D gene is left open where the match is weak. Where a row states a size, it is once, few, many or the class of an expanded clone; other rows omit it.

TRBJ2-2	.	TRBD2	TRBV6-4	CASRAPEGLASYTGELFF	TGTGCCAGCAGGGCCCCTGAGGGACTAGCGTCATACACCGGGGAGCTGTTTTTT
TRBJ1-1	few	.	TRBV2	CASRRQAAEAFF	TGTGCCAGCAGAAGACAGGCGGCTGAAGCTTTCTTT
TRBJ2-5	.	.	TRBV6-5	CASSYSLRWGYQYF	TGTGCCAGCAGTTACTCCCTAAGATGGGGGTACCAGTACTTC
TRBJ2-1	.	.	TRBV15	CATSRPDTTNNEQFF	TGTGCCACCAGCAGACCCGATACAACTAACAATGAGCAGTTCTTC
TRBJ2-3	.	.	TRBV7-9	CASNGQNTDTQYF	TGTGCCAGCAACGGACAGAACACAGATACGCAGTATTTT
TRBJ2-1	.	TRBD1	TRBV13	CASSLKGQGYNEQFF	TGTGCCAGCAGCTTAAAGGGACAGGGATACAATGAGCAGTTCTTC
TRBJ1-6	.	.	TRBV5-1	CASSSLGLEDSPLHF	TGCGCCAGCAGCTCATTGGGGCTTGAAGATTCACCCCTCCACTTT
TRBJ2-1	.	.	TRBV14	CASSLNGASYNEQFF	TGTGCCAGCAGCCTTAACGGGGCGTCCTACAATGAGCAGTTCTTC
TRBJ1-5	once	.	TRBV19	CASSPVGGLSNQPQHF	TGTGCCAGTAGTCCCGTTGGGGGCCTTAGCAATCAGCCCCAGCATTTT
TRBJ1-2	.	.	TRBV12-2	CASRLIGPTLYGYTF	TGTGCAAGTCGCTTAATTGGCCCGACCCTCTATGGCTACACCTTC
TRBJ1-6	.	.	TRBV14	CASSHGYDSPLHF	TGTGCCAGCAGCCATGGATACGATTCACCCCTCCACTTT
TRBJ1-1	.	.	TRBV7-3	CASSQGQNTEAFF	TGTGCCAGCAGCCAAGGACAGAACACTGAAGCTTTCTTT
TRBJ1-1	once	TRBD1	TRBV2	CASSVPGQGTPEAFF	TGTGCCAGCAGCGTCCCGGGACAGGGAACGCCTGAAGCTTTCTTT
TRBJ1-1	.	TRBD1	TRBV9	CASGQGANTEAFF	TGTGCCAGCGGACAGGGGGCTAACACTGAAGCTTTCTTT
TRBJ1-2	.	.	TRBV6-6	CASSYGERGYTF	TGTGCCAGCAGTTACGGAGAAAGGGGCTACACCTTC
TRBJ1-4	once	.	TRBV5-1	CASSLGSRVGEKLFF	TGCGCCAGCAGCTTGGGGTCCAGGGTCGGCGAAAAACTGTTTTTT
TRBJ2-1	.	.	TRBV7-3	CASSLRIIGVRGNEQFF	TGTGCCAGCAGCTTAAGGATTATAGGGGTCAGAGGCAATGAGCAGTTCTTC
TRBJ1-5	.	.	TRBV28	CASSLVRGRGQPQHF	TGTGCCAGCAGTTTAGTCCGGGGACGGGGTCAGCCCCAGCATTTT
TRBJ1-4	once	TRBD1	TRBV28	CASGGQGGEKLFF	TGTGCCAGCGGGGGGCAGGGGGGCGAAAAACTGTTTTTT
TRBJ1-5	few	.	TRBV2	CASRHQGPQHF	TGTGCCAGCAGACACCAAGGGCCCCAGCATTTT
TRBJ1-2	.	TRBD1	TRBV2	CASSPDRGQGGYTF	TGTGCCAGCAGTCCCGACAGGGGGCAGGGTGGCTACACCTTC
TRBJ2-1	.	TRBD1	TRBV7-3	CASSFNRGNEQFF	TGTGCCAGCAGCTTTAACAGGGGTAATGAGCAGTTCTTC
TRBJ1-1	few	.	TRBV6-5	CASSYYRTVNTEAFF	TGTGCCAGCAGTTACTACAGGACGGTGAACACTGAAGCTTTCTTT
TRBJ2-7	.	TRBD2	TRBV28	CASSLGLAGAVSEQYF	TGTGCCAGCAGTTTAGGACTAGCGGGAGCTGTGAGCGAGCAGTACTTC
TRBJ2-3	.	TRBD2	TRBV15	CATSRDLAGASDTQYF	TGTGCCACCAGCAGGGACTTAGCGGGGGCGTCCGATACGCAGTATTTT
TRBJ2-5	.	.	TRBV6-1	CASEISPGRRETQYF	TGTGCCAGCGAGATTTCCCCCGGACGACGAGAGACCCAGTACTTC